This is a list of T cell receptor beta chains from one sample in a study of shared clonotypes between healthy human individuals. Some clones are missing from TCRdb's copy, which holds only in-frame ones; the method was immunoSEQ multiplex PCR. The repertoire has 2 million to 2.5 million clones, approximately 94% of them found once; the top ten carry approximately 0.13%. Input material: naive CD4+ T cells sorted from blood. The receptors shown here come from a man in his late teens or twenties in good health. CDR3s include the opening cysteine and the closing phenylalanine or tryptophan. Fields, in order: J gene, D gene, clone size, V gene, CDR3 DNA, CDR3 protein. The D gene is left open where the match is weak. Not every row has a clone size; where given, it reads once, few, many or a size class.

TRBJ1-2,TRBD1,-,TRBV9,TGTGCCAGCAGCCAAGGACAGGGGGCTTGGGGCTACACCTTC,CASSQGQGAWGYTF
TRBJ2-7,TRBD1,-,TRBV10-3,TGTGCCATCAGTGGCGGACAGGGGAGGGCCGAGCAGTACTTC,CAISGGQGRAEQYF
TRBJ2-7,TRBD2,-,TRBV11-3,TGTGCCAGCAGCCCAGCGGGGACCCAACAATCGGAGCAGTACTTC,CASSPAGTQQSEQYF
TRBJ1-4,TRBD1,-,TRBV27,TGTGCCAGCAGTTTTGACAGGGCGGGCGAAAAACTGTTTTTT,CASSFDRAGEKLFF
TRBJ2-2,-,-,TRBV5-8,TGTGCCAGCAGCTCATACTGGGCCGCCGGGGGAAACACCGGGGAGCTGTTTTTT,CASSSYWAAGGNTGELFF
TRBJ2-7,TRBD2,-,TRBV5-1,TGCGCCAGCAGCTTGATCGCTAGCGGGGACCTCCTAGGAGAGCAGTACTTC,CASSLIASGDLLGEQYF
TRBJ2-7,-,-,TRBV7-8,TGTGCCAGCAGCCCTGACCCGACCTCCTACGAGCAGTACTTC,CASSPDPTSYEQYF
TRBJ2-3,-,-,TRBV12-5,TGTGCTAGTGGTTTGGGGGGGTTCCCCACAGATACGCAGTATTTT,CASGLGGFPTDTQYF
TRBJ2-7,TRBD2,-,TRBV5-1,TGCGCCAGCAGTCCCGCCCCGGGGACTAACTCCTACGAGCAGTACTTC,CASSPAPGTNSYEQYF
TRBJ2-7,-,-,TRBV7-6,TGTGCCAGCAGCTTAGAATTGGGCGGACCCTACGAGCAGTACTTC,CASSLELGGPYEQYF
TRBJ2-5,-,-,TRBV18,TGTGCCAGCTCACCACAGTCAAGGAATCAAGAGACCCAGTACTTC,CASSPQSRNQETQYF
TRBJ1-1,TRBD1,-,TRBV7-8,TGTGCCAGCAGCTTAGTGGGACAGACTATGAACACTGAAGCTTTCTTT,CASSLVGQTMNTEAFF
TRBJ1-6,TRBD1,many,TRBV27,TGTGCCAGCAGTCCCCAGGACAGGGGAGTTTCACCCCTCCACTTT,CASSPQDRGVSPLHF
TRBJ2-3,TRBD1,-,TRBV19,TGTGCCAGTACCCCACTCCCCGGGACAGGGCCTAGCACAGATACGCAGTATTTT,CASTPLPGTGPSTDTQYF
TRBJ1-5,-,-,TRBV19,TGTGCCAGTACCGCTCGCGGGGGCTTTAACAATCAGCCCCAGCATTTT,CASTARGGFNNQPQHF
TRBJ2-7,-,-,TRBV30,TGTGCCTGGGGGCAGGGCTCCTACGAGCAGTACTTC,CAWGQGSYEQYF
TRBJ1-1,-,-,TRBV11-2,TGTGCCAGCAGCTTATCGGGCCGGGGGCTGTCTGAAGCTTTCTTT,CASSLSGRGLSEAFF
TRBJ2-2,-,once,TRBV19,TGTGCCAGTAGTATAGATAGGGGTACCGGGGAGCTGTTTTTT,CASSIDRGTGELFF
TRBJ2-5,-,-,TRBV19,TGTGCCAGTAGTATAACAGGGTGGGGAGAGACCCAGTACTTC,CASSITGWGETQYF
TRBJ2-5,-,-,TRBV5-1,TGCGCCAGCAGCTTGGGGGGCGGTGAGACCCAGTACTTC,CASSLGGGETQYF
TRBJ1-5,TRBD1,-,TRBV2,TGTGCCAGCAGGGGGGACAGTGACAATCAGCCCCAGCATTTT,CASRGDSDNQPQHF
TRBJ2-7,TRBD1,-,TRBV4-3,TGCGCCAGCAGCCAAGGGGGCAGGGGGTCCTACGAGCAGTACTTC,CASSQGGRGSYEQYF
TRBJ2-5,-,-,TRBV5-1,TGCGCCAGCAGCTTGAGGGCCGACCGGCGAGAGACCCAGTACTTC,CASSLRADRRETQYF
TRBJ2-7,-,-,TRBV6-5,TGTGCCAGCCGATCAGGAGCCGAGCAGTACTTC,CASRSGAEQYF
TRBJ2-5,-,-,TRBV10-3,TGTGCCATCAGTGAGGGGAGTAGTGGGTCCGGAGAGACCCAGTACTTC,CAISEGSSGSGETQYF
TRBJ2-1,TRBD2,-,TRBV5-4,TGTGCCAGCAGCCAGAGCGGGGGCACCTACAATGAGCAGTTCTTC,CASSQSGGTYNEQFF
TRBJ2-2,-,-,TRBV7-3,TGTGCCAGCAGCTTATCATACAACACCGGGGAGCTGTTTTTT,CASSLSYNTGELFF
TRBJ1-6,-,-,TRBV5-1,TGCGCCAGCAGCTTTAGCGGGGGTGATTCACCCCTCCACTTT,CASSFSGGDSPLHF
TRBJ2-5,-,-,TRBV19,TGTGCCAGTAGTATTGTCGGGGCAGGGGAGACCCAGTACTTC,CASSIVGAGETQYF
TRBJ1-6,-,-,TRBV28,TGTGCCAGCAAGGGGGGGGTGAAGTCCTATAATTCACCCCTCCACTTT,CASKGGVKSYNSPLHF
TRBJ1-3,-,-,TRBV6-1,TGTGCCAGCAGTGAACTTGGGGGCTATAGCTCTGGAAACACCATATATTTT,CASSELGGYSSGNTIYF
TRBJ1-1,-,-,TRBV2,TGTGCCAGCAGGGGTACTCTGAACACTGAAGCTTTCTTT,CASRGTLNTEAFF
TRBJ1-3,-,-,TRBV5-1,TGCGCCAGCAGCGTAACGGGGAACCCTGGAAACACCATATATTTT,CASSVTGNPGNTIYF
TRBJ1-2,-,-,TRBV5-6,TGTGCCAGCAGCTTGGGGGTCGGCCCTAGCTATGGCTACACCTTC,CASSLGVGPSYGYTF
TRBJ2-7,-,-,TRBV7-9,TGTGCCAGCAGCCCGCCAGGGCCCTACGAGCAGTACTTC,CASSPPGPYEQYF
TRBJ2-2,-,-,TRBV11-2,TGTGCCAGCAGCTCCTACATGGCCGGGGAGCTGTTTTTT,CASSSYMAGELFF
TRBJ2-7,TRBD1,-,TRBV10-3,TGTGCCATCAGTACCTACTTGGGACAGGGGTTGAGTCACGAGCAGTACTTC,CAISTYLGQGLSHEQYF
TRBJ1-3,-,once,TRBV18,TGTGCCAGCTCAGTTCCGCGATTATCCTCTGGAAACACCATATATTTT,CASSVPRLSSGNTIYF
TRBJ2-2,TRBD1,-,TRBV5-4,TGTGCCTTCCTAAAGGGACAGTTCGACACCGGGGAGCTGTTTTTT,CAFLKGQFDTGELFF
TRBJ2-7,TRBD2,-,TRBV11-2,TGTGCCAGCAGCCGCATTGTAAGCGGGGGGACCTACGAGCAGTACTTC,CASSRIVSGGTYEQYF
TRBJ2-6,TRBD1,-,TRBV4-3,TGCGCCAGCAGCCAAGAGTCAATGGCCGCCACAGGGGACTCTGGGGCCAACGTCCTGACTTTC,CASSQESMAATGDSGANVLTF
TRBJ1-4,-,-,TRBV5-1,TGCGCCAGCAGGTCCGCAACTAATGAAAAACTGTTTTTT,CASRSATNEKLFF
TRBJ2-3,TRBD2,-,TRBV11-1,TGTGCCAGCAGCCGCCCCGGGACTAGCGGGGGCCCAGATACGCAGTATTTT,CASSRPGTSGGPDTQYF